A single sample gave rise to the 7 T cell receptor beta chains below, sequenced in a study of T cells in Graves' hyperthyroidism and ophthalmopathy. From RNA transcripts, TCR beta CDR3 regions were amplified. HTBI primers were employed in a first-round RT-PCR of the TCR CDR3. TCRdb ran MiXCR on the multiplex PCR reads and lists one entry per CDR3 protein. The sample includes around 450,000 distinct CDR3 sequences, approximately 14% of them seen just once. The specimen was blood. The receptors derive from a woman aged 18 to 35 with Graves' hyperthyroidism.

This clonotype was counted many times. V usage is TRBV6-2 or TRBV6-3 and J usage is TRBJ1-5, with D perhaps matching TRBD1 (6 bases). V was pared by 6 bases and J by 0 bases, with 21 bases between. There are 18 residues in the CDR3. Germline-derived CDR1 and CDR2 are MNHEY and SVGEGT. The CDR3 DNA reads TGTGCCAGCAGCCGTCGGCAGGGGCCCCTTCTTAGCAATCAGCCCCAGCATTTT. This translates into CASSRRQGPLLSNQPQHF.

This clonotype has only a few counts. The chain carries TRBV9 and TRBJ1-5, with D uncertain. This CDR3 is 15 amino acids long. Per the germline V gene, CDR1 is SGDLS and CDR2 is YYNGEE. Trimming cost V 4 bases and J 0 bases, with 11 bases left between them. CDR3 sequence reads: CASSPYPSSNQPQHF. The CDR3 nucleotides read TGTGCCAGCAGCCCCTATCCGTCTAGCAATCAGCCCCAGCATTTT.

This chain joins TRBV4-2 and TRBJ1-1; 7 bases match TRBD1. The germline V gene encodes CDR1 LGHNA and CDR2 YNFKEQ. This CDR3 spans 15 amino acids. Trimming cost V 1 base and J 1 base; bases outside gene matches: 3. The CDR3 loop is CASSQGDSSNTEAFF. CDR3 bases: TGTGCCAGCAGCCAAGGGGACAGCTCGAACACTGAAGCTTTCTTT.

This chain joins TRBV10-3 and TRBJ2-1, with 8 bases that match TRBD1. CDR3 length: 19 amino acids. J lost 6 bases, V lost 6 bases, and 22 bases had no gene match. CDR1 is ENHRY and CDR2 is SYGVKD in the germline V gene. The CDR3 here is CAISRVWTGSGQVANEQFF. As DNA, the CDR3 is TGTGCCATCAGCCGAGTCTGGACAGGGAGCGGTCAGGTTGCCAATGAGCAGTTCTTC.

In this sample, this clonotype turned up many times. The chain is built from TRBV3-1 and TRBJ1-1; the D gene is possibly TRBD1 (5 bases). Germline V gives CDR1 LGHDT, CDR2 YNNKEL (reference sequence). The ends were cut back, 4 bases at V and 4 bases at J, with 10 bases in the middle. The CDR3 covers 13 residues. The CDR3 region is CASSLSGSTEAFF. The CDR3 DNA reads TGTGCCAGCAGCCTCTCAGGGTCCACTGAAGCTTTCTTT.

This chain uses TRBV5-1 with TRBJ1-2, with no clear D. Germline CDR1 is SGHRS and CDR2 is YFSETQ. The V gene lost 0 bases and the J gene lost 7 bases, with 16 bases spanning the gap. This CDR3 contains 15 residues. The CDR3 loop reads CASSLASVVSGGYTF. Written as DNA, the CDR3 is TGCGCCAGCAGCTTGGCCTCTGTGGTTTCGGGTGGCTACACCTTC.

This clonotype was seen at least ten times. This chain links TRBV28 with TRBJ2-7; 12 bases fit TRBD1. V lost 5 bases and J lost 4; bases outside the gene matches: 3. Germline assignment: CDR1 MDHEN and CDR2 SYDVKM. The CDR3 runs to 14 residues. Here the CDR3 reads CASSAGQGAYEQYF. Here the CDR3 DNA reads TGTGCCAGCAGTGCGGGACAGGGGGCATACGAGCAGTACTTC.